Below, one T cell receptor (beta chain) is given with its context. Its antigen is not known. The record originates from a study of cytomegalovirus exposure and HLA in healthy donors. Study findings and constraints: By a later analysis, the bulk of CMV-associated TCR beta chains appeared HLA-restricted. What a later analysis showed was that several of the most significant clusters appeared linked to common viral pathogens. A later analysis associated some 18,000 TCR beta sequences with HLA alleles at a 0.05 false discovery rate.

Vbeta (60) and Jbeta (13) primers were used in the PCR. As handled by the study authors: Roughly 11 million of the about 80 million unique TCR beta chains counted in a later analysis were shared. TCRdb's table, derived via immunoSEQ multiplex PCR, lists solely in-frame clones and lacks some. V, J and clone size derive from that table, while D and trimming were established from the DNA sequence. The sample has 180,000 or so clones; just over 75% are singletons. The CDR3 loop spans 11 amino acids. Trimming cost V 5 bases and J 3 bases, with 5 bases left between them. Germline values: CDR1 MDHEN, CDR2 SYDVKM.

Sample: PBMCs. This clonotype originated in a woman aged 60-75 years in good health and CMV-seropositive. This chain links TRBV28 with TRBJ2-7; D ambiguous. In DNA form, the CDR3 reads TGTGCCAGCAGTAGCGACTACGAGCAGTACTTC. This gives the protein CASSSDYEQYF.